The 22 T cell receptor beta chains listed next were all sequenced from one sample in a study of T cells in Graves' hyperthyroidism and ophthalmopathy. It was RNA transcripts that yielded the amplified TCR beta CDR3 regions. RT-PCR in the first round (using the HTBI primer set) targeted the TCR CDR3. One entry per CDR3 protein results from TCRdb running MiXCR on the multiplex PCR reads. The table has under 650,000 distinct CDR3 sequences, 15% to 20% seen once. Sequenced: blood. These receptors came from a young woman with Graves' hyperthyroidism.

At least ten counts were recorded for this clonotype. This sequence joins TRBV5-1 and TRBJ1-1; 8 bases map to TRBD1. V trimming: 2 bases; J trimming: 8 bases; junction bases outside the gene matches: 8. The CDR3 runs 14 residues. Looked up from germline, CDR1 is SGHRS and CDR2 is YFSETQ. CDR3 in amino acids: CASSLRQGPIEAFF. CDR3 DNA sequence: TGCGCCAGCAGCTTACGACAGGGGCCCATCGAAGCTTTCTTT.

This clonotype appeared many times. The V call is TRBV5-6, the J call TRBJ2-1; D is uncertain. Germline V gene lookup returns CDR1 SGHDT and CDR2 YYEEEE. Deletions cut 0 bases from V and 3 bases from J, with 10 bases between. The CDR3 loop spans 15 amino acids. As DNA, the CDR3 is TGTGCCAGCAGCTTGGAAGAGGACCTCTACAATGAGCAGTTCTTC. Amino acid sequence: CASSLEEDLYNEQFF.

This clonotype was seen at least ten times. The chain couples TRBV20-1 to TRBJ2-1, with 9 positions matching TRBD1. V gave up 1 base and J gave up 1 base; unmatched junction bases: 8. CDR1 and CDR2 from the germline V gene are DFQATT and SNEGSKA (reference sequence). The length of the CDR3 is 17 residues. As DNA, the CDR3 is TGCAGTGCTAGAGGGGCGGAGGGACAGGGATCCTACAATGAGCAGTTCTTC. It codes for CSARGAEGQGSYNEQFF.

This clonotype was counted at least ten times. The chain has TRBV6-1 and TRBJ2-7, with 9 bases fitting TRBD1. CDR1 is MNHNS, CDR2 SASEGT, per germline. CDR3 length equals 15 residues. V lost 5 bases to trimming and J lost 1 base; unmatched junction nucleotides: 6. In DNA form, the CDR3 reads TGTGCCAGCAGTCCTGGGACAGGGAATTCCTACGAGCAGTACTTC. Protein product: CASSPGTGNSYEQYF.

This clonotype was detected many times. This chain uses TRBV19 with TRBJ1-1; 12 bases are a match to TRBD1. The CDR3 totals 18 residues. Germline-derived CDR1 and CDR2 are LNHDA and SQIVND (reference sequence). V dropped 0 bases and J dropped 3; count of bases not matched to a gene: 8. The CDR3 spells CASSIEAGGQGADTEAFF. The CDR3 DNA is TGTGCCAGTAGTATAGAGGCCGGGGGACAGGGGGCGGACACTGAAGCTTTCTTT.

The rearrangement uses TRBV9 and TRBJ1-6, with TRBD1 as a possible D gene (5 bases). The CDR3 is made up of 15 amino acids. V lost 4 bases and J 5 bases, leaving 13 bases between the germline ends. Germline V lookup: CDR1 SGDLS, CDR2 YYNGEE. CDR3 residues: CASSSRDGNNSPLHF. The CDR3 DNA sequence: TGTGCCAGCAGCTCGCGGGACGGGAATAATTCACCCCTCCACTTT.

The rearrangement joins TRBV18 to TRBJ2-3; TRBD2 matches 8 bases. This CDR3 contains 17 residues. The V gene's germline CDR1 is KGHSH and CDR2 LQKENI. Trimming at V came to 2 bases and at J to 4 bases, leaving 11 bases not matched to a gene. The CDR3: CASSPWGTRGPSDTQYF. CDR3 DNA: TGTGCCAGCTCACCATGGGGGACTAGGGGACCCTCAGATACGCAGTATTTT.

The table lists this clonotype with many counts. V and J are TRBV28 and TRBJ1-2; 7 positions agree with TRBD1. The length of the CDR3 is 14 residues. The trim removed 6 bases at V and 2 bases at J, leaving 6 bases unmatched. Germline V gene lookup returns CDR1 MDHEN and CDR2 SYDVKM. The CDR3 loop is CASRKIGGNYGYTF. The CDR3, as DNA: TGTGCCAGCAGAAAGATAGGGGGCAACTATGGCTACACCTTC.

This clonotype was observed many times. The chain uses TRBV6-5 and TRBJ1-2; D remains unclear. The CDR3 is 14 residues long. V lost 0 bases and J 8 bases, leaving 13 bases between the germline ends. The V gene's germline CDR1 is MNHEY and CDR2 SVGAGI. CDR3 nucleotides: TGTGCCAGCAGTTACTCGAGTTCCTGGAGGGGCTACACCTTC. This gives the protein CASSYSSSWRGYTF.

In this sample, this clonotype turned up many times. The rearrangement joins TRBV7-9 to TRBJ1-5; the D is unclear. CDR3 size: 16 residues. V gave up 1 base and J gave up 7 bases, with 17 bases separating them. Germline CDR1 is SEHNR and CDR2 is FQNEAQ (reference sequence). The CDR3 here is CASSLEIGSTGQPQHF. CDR3 coding DNA: TGTGCCAGCAGCTTAGAAATAGGGTCTACTGGACAGCCCCAGCATTTT.

The chain recombines TRBV30 with TRBJ1-1; no reliable D call. CDR3 length: 13 residues. The germline V and J ends were trimmed by 1 base and 5 bases, with 11 bases remaining between them. The germline CDR1 and CDR2 sequences are GTSNPN and SVGIG (reference sequence). As DNA, the CDR3 is TGTGCCTGGAGTGCAGCTAGGTGGACTGAAGCTTTCTTT. It specifies CAWSAARWTEAFF.

This clonotype was seen a handful of times. The V call is TRBV29-1, the J call TRBJ2-2; D is perhaps TRBD2 (5 bases). There are 13 residues in the CDR3. In germline, CDR1 is SQVTM, CDR2 ANQGSEA. V lost 6 bases and J lost 7, with 15 bases in between. The CDR3 sequence is CSVERVAGGELFF. For the CDR3, the DNA is TGCAGCGTGGAAAGGGTTGCGGGCGGGGAGCTGTTTTTT.

In its sample, this clonotype was seen many times. The chain couples TRBV7-3 to TRBJ2-7, with D possibly matching TRBD2 (5 bases). Germline CDR1 reads SGHTA; CDR2 reads FQGTGA. V was pared by 2 bases and J by 6 bases, with 17 bases between. This CDR3 region has 15 residues. This chain's CDR3 is CASSLVAGPLSEQYF. The DNA for the CDR3 is TGTGCCAGCAGCTTAGTGGCGGGTCCGCTCTCCGAGCAGTACTTC.

This clonotype was seen many times. The chain has TRBV12-3 or TRBV12-4 and TRBJ1-5; 7 nucleotides match TRBD1. The CDR3 sequence is 13 residues long. V shed 9 bases and J 5 bases; nucleotides not matched to a gene: 7. CDR3 residues: CASRTGEDQPQHF. For the CDR3, the DNA is TGTGCCAGTCGAACAGGGGAGGATCAGCCCCAGCATTTT.

This clonotype was recorded at least ten times. The chain uses TRBV11-2 and TRBJ2-2; D is unresolved. This CDR3 comprises 11 residues. V was clipped by 1 base and J by 10 bases, with 4 bases between them. CDR1 and CDR2 from the germline V gene are SGHAT and FQNNGV. The DNA of the CDR3 is TGTGCCAGCAGCTTAGTCGAGGAGCTGTTTTTT. Translating it yields CASSLVEELFF.

This clonotype appeared a few times. The CDR3 region has the DNA TGCAGTGCTAGAGACAGGGGAGACGGGGAGCTGTTTTTT. Translated: CSARDRGDGELFF. The chain employs TRBV20-1 and TRBJ2-2, with D perhaps matching TRBD1 (6 bases). This CDR3 has 13 residues. Germline V gene sequence: CDR1 DFQATT, CDR2 SNEGSKA (reference sequence). Trimming shortened V by 0 bases and J by 7 bases, and 9 bases separated the two germline ends.

This clonotype was observed many times. The rearrangement uses TRBV7-9 and TRBJ1-1; 7 bases line up with TRBD1. This CDR3 comprises 13 residues. V trimming: 4 bases; J trimming: 4 bases; junction bases outside the gene matches: 3. Germline V gives CDR1 SEHNR, CDR2 FQNEAQ (reference sequence). CDR3 loop: CASSWSGGTEAFF. In DNA form, the CDR3 reads TGTGCCAGCAGCTGGTCAGGGGGCACTGAAGCTTTCTTT.

V and J are TRBV7-9 and TRBJ2-2; 12 bases fit TRBD2. The CDR3 extends over 19 amino acids. The V segment lost 4 bases and the J segment 3 bases; nucleotides outside the gene matches: 12. Germline V gene sequence: CDR1 SEHNR, CDR2 FQNEAQ (reference sequence). CDR3 amino acids: CASSSPASGRAPDTGELFF. In DNA, the CDR3 is TGTGCCAGCAGCTCCCCGGCTAGCGGGAGGGCCCCAGACACCGGGGAGCTGTTTTTT.

The chain combines TRBV6-9 with TRBJ2-1; either TRBD1 or TRBD2 may supply D (6 bases each). Germline V gene data show CDR1 as MNHGY and CDR2 as SVAAGI. The CDR3 runs to 15 residues. V gave up 3 bases and J gave up 4 bases, with 13 bases separating them. The CDR3 sequence is CASSYPTGRYNEQFF. The DNA of the CDR3 is TGTGCCAGCAGTTACCCCACAGGGAGGTACAATGAGCAGTTCTTC.

This clonotype has ten or more counts. This chain links TRBV9 with TRBJ2-7, with 9 bases matching TRBD2. CDR3 length: 15 residues. Germline assignment: CDR1 SGDLS and CDR2 YYNGEE. V dropped 3 bases and J dropped 4; count of bases not matched to a gene: 8. CDR3 loop: CASSATATSGYEQYF. The CDR3 nucleotides read TGTGCCAGCAGCGCAACCGCGACTAGCGGTTACGAGCAGTACTTC.

The chain is built from TRBV18 and TRBJ2-1, with TRBD1 as a possible D gene (5 bases). CDR1 KGHSH and CDR2 LQKENI come from the germline V gene. Trimming shortened V by 2 bases and J by 6 bases, and 8 bases separated the two germline ends. There are 13 residues in the CDR3. CDR3 DNA sequence: TGTGCCAGCTCACCAAGCAGGGCCAATGAGCAGTTCTTC. It specifies CASSPSRANEQFF.

The rearrangement uses TRBV6-2 or TRBV6-3 and TRBJ2-7; D unresolved. Trimming removed 5 bases from V and 2 bases from J, with 16 bases in between. Germline CDR1 MNHEY, CDR2 SVGEGT. This CDR3 region has 15 residues. The CDR3 DNA follows: TGTGCCAGCAGTCCCAGCCCCGTACGCCCCTACGAGCAGTACTTC. Its protein is CASSPSPVRPYEQYF.